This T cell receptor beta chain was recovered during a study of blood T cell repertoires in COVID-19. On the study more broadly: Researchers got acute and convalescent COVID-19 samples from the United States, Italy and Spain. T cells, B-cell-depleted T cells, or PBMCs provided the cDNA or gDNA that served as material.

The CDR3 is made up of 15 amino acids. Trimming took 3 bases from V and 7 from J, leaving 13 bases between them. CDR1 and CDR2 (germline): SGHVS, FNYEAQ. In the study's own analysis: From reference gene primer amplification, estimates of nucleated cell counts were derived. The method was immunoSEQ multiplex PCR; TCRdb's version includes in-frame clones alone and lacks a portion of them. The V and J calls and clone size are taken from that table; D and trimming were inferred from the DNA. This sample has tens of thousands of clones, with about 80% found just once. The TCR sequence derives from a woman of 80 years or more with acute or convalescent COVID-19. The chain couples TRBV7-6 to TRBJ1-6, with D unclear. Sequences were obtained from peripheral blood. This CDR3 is CASSFQSGPNSPLHF. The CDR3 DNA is TGTGCCAGCAGCTTCCAGAGCGGTCCCAATTCACCCCTCCACTTT.